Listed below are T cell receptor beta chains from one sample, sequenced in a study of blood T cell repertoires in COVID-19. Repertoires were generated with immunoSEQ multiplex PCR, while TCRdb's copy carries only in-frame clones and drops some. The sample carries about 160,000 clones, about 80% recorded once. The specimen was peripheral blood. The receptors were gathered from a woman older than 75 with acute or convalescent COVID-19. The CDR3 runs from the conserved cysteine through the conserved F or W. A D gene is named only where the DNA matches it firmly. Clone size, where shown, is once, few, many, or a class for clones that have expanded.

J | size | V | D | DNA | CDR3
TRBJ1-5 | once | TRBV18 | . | TGTGCCAGCTCACCTTATACACGGGGAGATCAGCCCCAGCATTTT | CASSPYTRGDQPQHF
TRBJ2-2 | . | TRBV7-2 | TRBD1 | TGTGCCAGTCGACGACAGGGGTTAGACACCGGGGAGCTGTTTTTT | CASRRQGLDTGELFF
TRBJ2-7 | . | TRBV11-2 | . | TGTGCCAGCAGCTCCCGTGTCGGGTCCTACGAGCAGTACTTC | CASSSRVGSYEQYF
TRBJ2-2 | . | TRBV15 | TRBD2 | TGTGCCACCAGCGGCCTGACTAGCGGGAGTACCGGGGAGCTGTTTTTT | CATSGLTSGSTGELFF
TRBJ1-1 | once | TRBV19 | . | TGTGCCAGTAGTATAAACTTGAACACTGAAGCTTTCTTT | CASSINLNTEAFF
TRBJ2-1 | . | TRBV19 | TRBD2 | TGTGCCACCGGACTAGTCGATATCTCCTACAATGAGCAGTTCTTC | CATGLVDISYNEQFF
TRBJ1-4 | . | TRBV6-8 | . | TGTGCCAGCACTTCCGTGGAAAAACTGTTTTTT | CASTSVEKLFF
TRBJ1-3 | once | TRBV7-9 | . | TGTGCCAGCAGCTTTGAGGGTAGCTCTGGAAACACCATATATTTT | CASSFEGSSGNTIYF
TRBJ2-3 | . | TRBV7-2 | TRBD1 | TGTGCCAGCAGCTTAGCTCAGGGGGGCACAGATACGCAGTATTTT | CASSLAQGGTDTQYF
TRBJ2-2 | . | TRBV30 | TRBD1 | TGTGCCAAAGGACAGGGCACCGGGGAGCTGTTTTTT | CAKGQGTGELFF
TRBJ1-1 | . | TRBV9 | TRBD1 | TGTGCCAGCAGCGTAGGTGCAGGGGGCAAGAACACTGAAGCTTTCTTT | CASSVGAGGKNTEAFF
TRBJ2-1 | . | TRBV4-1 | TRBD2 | TGCCCCAGCAGCCGACGGGAGGGCCAGGGGAATGAGCAGTTCTTC | CPSSRREGQGNEQFF
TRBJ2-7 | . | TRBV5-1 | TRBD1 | TGCGCCAGCAGCTTCTACGGGACAGGGAGGGACGAGCAGTACTTC | CASSFYGTGRDEQYF
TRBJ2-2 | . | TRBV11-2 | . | TGTGCCAGCAGCAACAGGGAGCTGTTTTTT | CASSNRELFF
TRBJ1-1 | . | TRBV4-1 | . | TGCGCCAGCAGCCGGCAGGGTGACACTGAAGCTTTCTTT | CASSRQGDTEAFF
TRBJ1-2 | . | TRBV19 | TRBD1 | TGTGCCAGTAGGGCAGGGGGCGTCTATGGCTACACCTTC | CASRAGGVYGYTF
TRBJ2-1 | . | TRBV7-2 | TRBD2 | TGTGCCAGCCAGACCCCCGATATAGCGGGAGAAAATGAGCAGTTCTTC | CASQTPDIAGENEQFF
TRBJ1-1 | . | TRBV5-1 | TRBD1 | TGCGCCAGCAGCCCCCCGAGACAGGGTACCATGAACACTGAAGCTTTCTTT | CASSPPRQGTMNTEAFF
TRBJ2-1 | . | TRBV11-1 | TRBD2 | TGTGCCAGCAGCTCTAGCGGGAGAGGGACTGAGCAGTTCTTC | CASSSSGRGTEQFF
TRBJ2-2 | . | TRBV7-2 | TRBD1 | TGTGCCAGCAGCCTAACAGGGGTGGCCGGGGAGCTGTTTTTT | CASSLTGVAGELFF
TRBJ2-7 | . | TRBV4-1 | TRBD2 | TGCGCCAGTTCGACTAGCGGGAGTGCCGAGCAGTACTTC | CASSTSGSAEQYF
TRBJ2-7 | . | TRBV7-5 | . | TGTGTCAGAAGCTTAGGACAGTACGAGCAGTACTTC | CVRSLGQYEQYF
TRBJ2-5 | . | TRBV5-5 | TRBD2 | TGTGCCAGCAGCTTTAGCGGGGGGCAAGAGACCCAGTACTTC | CASSFSGGQETQYF
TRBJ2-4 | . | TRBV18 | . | TGTGCCAGCTCAAACAGGGTCGTATGGGACATTCAGTACTTC | CASSNRVVWDIQYF
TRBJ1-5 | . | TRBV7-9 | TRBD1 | TGTGCCAGCAGCAACGGCCCAAGGACAGGCTTCGGGCAGCCCCAGCATTTT | CASSNGPRTGFGQPQHF
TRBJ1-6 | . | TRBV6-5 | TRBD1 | TGTGCCAGCGGACCCAGGGGGCCCGATTCACCCCTCCACTTT | CASGPRGPDSPLHF
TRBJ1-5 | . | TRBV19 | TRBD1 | TGTGCCAGTAGTCGGGGACAGGGCATCTCATGGCCCCAGCATTTT | CASSRGQGISWPQHF
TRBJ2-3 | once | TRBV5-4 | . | TGTGCCAGCAGCTTCACGCAAGGGGGAGGGAGTACGCAGTATTTT | CASSFTQGGGSTQYF
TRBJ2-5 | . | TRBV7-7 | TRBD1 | TGTGCCAGCAGCCGGGACAGGCAAGAGACCCAGTACTTC | CASSRDRQETQYF
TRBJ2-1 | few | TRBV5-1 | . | TGCGCCAGCAGCCTTAACAGAGATGAGCAGTTCTTC | CASSLNRDEQFF
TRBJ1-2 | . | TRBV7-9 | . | TGTGCCAGCAGCTTAGCGAGCGAGGGCTACACCTTC | CASSLASEGYTF
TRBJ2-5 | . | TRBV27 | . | TGTGCCAGCAGTTTAGGGCCGTTGGGGGGAGAGACCCAGTACTTC | CASSLGPLGGETQYF
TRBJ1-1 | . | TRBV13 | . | TGTGCCAGCAGCTCAACGGGACAGAACACTGAAGCTTTCTTT | CASSSTGQNTEAFF
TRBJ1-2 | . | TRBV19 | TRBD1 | TGTGCCAGTATCCGGGACAGGGCTGGTGGCTACACCTTC | CASIRDRAGGYTF
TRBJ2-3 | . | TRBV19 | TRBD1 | TGTGCCAGTAGTGACAGGGTCGAAGATACGCAGTATTTT | CASSDRVEDTQYF
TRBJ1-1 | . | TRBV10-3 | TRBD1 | TGTGCCATCAGGACAGGGGTGACTGAAGCTTTCTTT | CAIRTGVTEAFF
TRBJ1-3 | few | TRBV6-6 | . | TGTGCCAGCAGTAACTCCCAGGTAGCTGGAAACACCATATATTTT | CASSNSQVAGNTIYF
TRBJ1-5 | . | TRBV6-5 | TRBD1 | TGTGCCAGCAGTAAACAGGGGGCGTTCAATCAGCCCCAGCATTTT | CASSKQGAFNQPQHF
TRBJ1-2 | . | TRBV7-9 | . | TGTGCCAGCAGCTTAGCTGATAGCTATTATGGCTACACCTTC | CASSLADSYYGYTF
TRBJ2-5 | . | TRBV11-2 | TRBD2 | TGTGCCAGCAGCTCAGGGACTAGCCGAGAGACCCAGTACTTC | CASSSGTSRETQYF
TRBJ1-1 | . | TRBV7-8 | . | TGTGCCAGCAGCCCCGGGAGCCGAAACACTGAAGCTTTCTTT | CASSPGSRNTEAFF
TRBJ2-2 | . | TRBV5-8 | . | TGTGCCAGCAGCTTGGGGCCCGGGGAGCTGTTTTTT | CASSLGPGELFF